These T cell receptor beta chains were read from a single sample in a study of blood T cell repertoires in COVID-19. TCRdb's copy holds only in-frame clones and misses some; the assay was immunoSEQ multiplex PCR. Among about 270,000 clones listed, 80% to 85% were seen once. The sample was peripheral blood. Receptors originate from a woman aged 55-70 years with active or convalescent COVID-19. Both conserved end residues are part of each CDR3. The D gene is left open where the match is weak. Part of the rows lack a size; the others show once, few, many or a class for expanded clones.

v_call: TRBV4-2; clone_size: NA; j_call: TRBJ2-3; d_call: TRBD2; cdr3_aa: CASSQDAPFVAGLGTDTQYF; cdr3_nt: TGTGCCAGCAGCCAAGATGCCCCGTTTGTAGCGGGGCTTGGCACAGATACGCAGTATTTT
v_call: TRBV3-1/TRBV3-2; clone_size: NA; j_call: TRBJ1-3; d_call: NA; cdr3_aa: CASSQDGSGERNTIYF; cdr3_nt: TGTGCCAGCAGCCAAGATGGGTCGGGGGAAAGAAACACCATATATTTT
v_call: TRBV7-2; clone_size: NA; j_call: TRBJ2-7; d_call: NA; cdr3_aa: CASSWGAYEQYF; cdr3_nt: TGTGCCAGCAGCTGGGGAGCCTACGAGCAGTACTTC
v_call: TRBV27; clone_size: NA; j_call: TRBJ1-1; d_call: NA; cdr3_aa: CASSWVEGGGTEAFF; cdr3_nt: TGTGCCAGCAGTTGGGTGGAGGGTGGGGGCACTGAAGCTTTCTTT
v_call: TRBV6-5; clone_size: NA; j_call: TRBJ1-6; d_call: NA; cdr3_aa: CASKRSSYNSPLHF; cdr3_nt: TGTGCCAGCAAGAGGAGCTCCTATAATTCACCCCTCCACTTT
v_call: TRBV7-2; clone_size: NA; j_call: TRBJ2-3; d_call: NA; cdr3_aa: CASSLELVSDTQYF; cdr3_nt: TGTGCCAGCAGCTTAGAGCTAGTCTCAGATACGCAGTATTTT
v_call: TRBV3-1/TRBV3-2; clone_size: NA; j_call: TRBJ2-5; d_call: NA; cdr3_aa: CASSHLRRGGETQYF; cdr3_nt: TGTGCCAGCAGCCACCTACGGCGAGGAGGTGAGACCCAGTACTTC
v_call: TRBV20-1; clone_size: NA; j_call: TRBJ2-3; d_call: NA; cdr3_aa: CSLTGETQYF; cdr3_nt: TGCAGTTTAACGGGGGAAACGCAGTATTTT
v_call: TRBV2; clone_size: NA; j_call: TRBJ1-5; d_call: NA; cdr3_aa: CASTPGLASQPQHF; cdr3_nt: TGTGCCAGCACCCCGGGTTTGGCGAGTCAGCCCCAGCATTTT
v_call: TRBV19; clone_size: NA; j_call: TRBJ1-2; d_call: TRBD1; cdr3_aa: CASNDRGYGYTF; cdr3_nt: TGTGCCAGTAATGACAGGGGCTATGGCTACACCTTC
v_call: TRBV5-4; clone_size: NA; j_call: TRBJ1-1; d_call: NA; cdr3_aa: CASSLALDTEAFF; cdr3_nt: TGTGCCAGCAGCTTGGCCCTTGACACTGAAGCTTTCTTT
v_call: TRBV11-2; clone_size: few; j_call: TRBJ1-1; d_call: TRBD1; cdr3_aa: CASSLGQGHMNTEAFF; cdr3_nt: TGTGCCAGCAGCTTAGGACAGGGGCACATGAACACTGAAGCTTTCTTT
v_call: TRBV4-2; clone_size: NA; j_call: TRBJ2-2; d_call: NA; cdr3_aa: CASSQVGGVNTGELFF; cdr3_nt: TGTGCCAGCAGCCAAGTCGGCGGGGTGAACACCGGGGAGCTGTTTTTT
v_call: TRBV19; clone_size: NA; j_call: TRBJ1-4; d_call: TRBD1; cdr3_aa: CASSNPGQGTEKLFF; cdr3_nt: TGTGCCAGTAGCAATCCGGGACAGGGAACTGAAAAACTGTTTTTT
v_call: TRBV3-1/TRBV3-2; clone_size: NA; j_call: TRBJ2-7; d_call: NA; cdr3_aa: CASSQDWQGPYEQYF; cdr3_nt: TGTGCCAGCAGCCAAGACTGGCAGGGGCCCTACGAGCAGTACTTC
v_call: TRBV7-6; clone_size: NA; j_call: TRBJ2-5; d_call: NA; cdr3_aa: CASSWGGAETQYF; cdr3_nt: TGTGCCAGCAGCTGGGGGGGGGCAGAGACCCAGTACTTC
v_call: TRBV7-2; clone_size: NA; j_call: TRBJ1-2; d_call: TRBD1; cdr3_aa: CASSPGQGSGYGYTF; cdr3_nt: TGTGCCAGCAGCCCTGGACAGGGGTCGGGCTATGGCTACACCTTC
v_call: TRBV5-5; clone_size: NA; j_call: TRBJ1-4; d_call: NA; cdr3_aa: CASSLDPGEGEKLFF; cdr3_nt: TGTGCCAGCAGCTTGGATCCGGGGGAAGGTGAAAAACTGTTTTTT
v_call: TRBV5-4; clone_size: once; j_call: TRBJ2-7; d_call: TRBD1; cdr3_aa: CASSIRDRGRGEQYF; cdr3_nt: TGTGCCAGCAGCATACGGGACAGGGGTCGCGGAGAGCAGTACTTC
v_call: TRBV10-3; clone_size: NA; j_call: TRBJ1-2; d_call: TRBD1; cdr3_aa: CAIKPDRGQNNYGYTF; cdr3_nt: TGTGCCATCAAGCCGGACAGGGGGCAAAATAACTATGGCTACACCTTC
v_call: TRBV7-2; clone_size: NA; j_call: TRBJ2-3; d_call: TRBD2; cdr3_aa: CASTSAGGATDTQYF; cdr3_nt: TGTGCCAGCACCTCGGCCGGGGGGGCCACAGATACGCAGTATTTT
v_call: TRBV6-2/TRBV6-3; clone_size: NA; j_call: TRBJ1-4; d_call: NA; cdr3_aa: CASSYAQGLFF; cdr3_nt: TGTGCCAGCAGTTACGCCCAGGGCCTGTTTTTT
v_call: TRBV11-2; clone_size: NA; j_call: TRBJ2-7; d_call: TRBD2; cdr3_aa: CASSRLAGPYEQYF; cdr3_nt: TGTGCCAGCTCCCGACTAGCGGGGCCCTACGAGCAGTACTTC
v_call: TRBV18; clone_size: NA; j_call: TRBJ1-3; d_call: NA; cdr3_aa: CASSPPTGNTIYF; cdr3_nt: TGTGCCAGCTCACCCCCAACTGGAAACACCATATATTTT
v_call: TRBV7-8; clone_size: once; j_call: TRBJ1-6; d_call: NA; cdr3_aa: CASSLDWSVLPPSSYNSPLHF; cdr3_nt: TGTGCCAGCAGCTTAGATTGGTCAGTCCTGCCCCCAAGCTCCTATAATTCACCCCTCCACTTT
v_call: TRBV19; clone_size: NA; j_call: TRBJ2-1; d_call: TRBD2; cdr3_aa: CASSTGLAKGNEQFF; cdr3_nt: TGTGCCAGTAGTACCGGACTAGCGAAGGGGAATGAGCAGTTCTTC
v_call: TRBV19; clone_size: NA; j_call: TRBJ1-2; d_call: TRBD1; cdr3_aa: CASRYPRTGARGGYTF; cdr3_nt: TGTGCCAGCAGATATCCCAGGACAGGGGCGAGGGGGGGCTACACCTTC
v_call: TRBV7-9; clone_size: NA; j_call: TRBJ2-3; d_call: NA; cdr3_aa: CASSQVGYLTDTQYF; cdr3_nt: TGTGCCAGTTCCCAAGTCGGTTATCTCACAGATACGCAGTATTTT
v_call: TRBV4-1; clone_size: NA; j_call: TRBJ2-5; d_call: TRBD2; cdr3_aa: CASSQTSGGWETQYF; cdr3_nt: TGCGCCAGCAGCCAGACTAGCGGGGGATGGGAGACCCAGTACTTC
v_call: TRBV4-3; clone_size: NA; j_call: TRBJ1-6; d_call: NA; cdr3_aa: CASSQDRGSPLHF; cdr3_nt: TGCGCCAGCAGCCAAGATAGGGGGTCACCCCTCCACTTT
v_call: TRBV5-1; clone_size: NA; j_call: TRBJ2-1; d_call: TRBD2; cdr3_aa: CASRLSGGPPSSYNEQFF; cdr3_nt: TGCGCCAGCAGGCTTAGCGGGGGCCCGCCCAGCTCCTACAATGAGCAGTTCTTC
v_call: TRBV10-3; clone_size: NA; j_call: TRBJ2-7; d_call: TRBD1; cdr3_aa: CAISGQGTTYEQYF; cdr3_nt: TGTGCCATCAGTGGACAGGGGACAACCTACGAGCAGTACTTC
v_call: TRBV14; clone_size: NA; j_call: TRBJ2-7; d_call: TRBD2; cdr3_aa: CASSQAGSGTRVTNEQYF; cdr3_nt: TGTGCCAGCAGCCAAGCAGGATCAGGGACTAGAGTAACCAACGAGCAGTACTTC
v_call: TRBV25-1; clone_size: NA; j_call: TRBJ1-1; d_call: TRBD1; cdr3_aa: CASFGQGSWAEAFF; cdr3_nt: TGTGCCAGTTTCGGACAGGGATCCTGGGCTGAAGCTTTCTTT
v_call: TRBV11-3; clone_size: NA; j_call: TRBJ1-4; d_call: NA; cdr3_aa: CALPSGIHDNEKLFF; cdr3_nt: TGTGCCCTCCCCTCCGGGATTCACGATAATGAAAAACTGTTTTTT
v_call: TRBV6-1; clone_size: NA; j_call: TRBJ2-3; d_call: TRBD1; cdr3_aa: CASSEITTGATDTQYF; cdr3_nt: TGTGCCAGCAGTGAAATAACGACAGGGGCCACAGATACGCAGTATTTT
v_call: TRBV5-1; clone_size: NA; j_call: TRBJ2-2; d_call: TRBD1; cdr3_aa: CATSRGLTGSGALVGELFF; cdr3_nt: TGCGCCACCTCAAGGGGCCTGACAGGGTCTGGGGCTTTGGTCGGGGAGCTGTTTTTT
v_call: TRBV7-9; clone_size: NA; j_call: TRBJ2-2; d_call: TRBD2; cdr3_aa: CASSGGGTLNTGELFF; cdr3_nt: TGTGCCAGCAGCGGCGGGGGGACCCTAAACACCGGGGAGCTGTTTTTT
v_call: TRBV28; clone_size: NA; j_call: TRBJ1-5; d_call: NA; cdr3_aa: CASSLGQSNQPQHF; cdr3_nt: TGTGCCAGCAGTCTTGGACAGTCCAATCAGCCCCAGCATTTT
v_call: TRBV18; clone_size: NA; j_call: TRBJ1-1; d_call: TRBD1; cdr3_aa: CASSPGTGRRMNTEAFF; cdr3_nt: TGTGCCAGCTCACCGGGGACAGGGCGGCGGATGAACACTGAAGCTTTCTTT
v_call: TRBV5-1; clone_size: NA; j_call: TRBJ2-1; d_call: TRBD1; cdr3_aa: CASSLRDSSGNEQFF; cdr3_nt: TGCGCCAGCAGCTTGAGGGACAGTTCGGGCAATGAGCAGTTCTTC
v_call: TRBV6-4; clone_size: NA; j_call: TRBJ2-1; d_call: TRBD2; cdr3_aa: CASSDSGRGGASEQFF; cdr3_nt: TGTGCCAGCAGTGACTCGGGACGGGGGGGAGCGAGTGAGCAGTTCTTC
v_call: TRBV24-1; clone_size: NA; j_call: TRBJ1-5; d_call: NA; cdr3_aa: CATSDPGQPQHF; cdr3_nt: TGTGCCACCAGTGACCCCGGTCAGCCCCAGCATTTT
v_call: TRBV7-8; clone_size: once; j_call: TRBJ1-3; d_call: NA; cdr3_aa: CASSPYRGNTIYF; cdr3_nt: TGTGCCAGCAGCCCCTATAGAGGAAACACCATATATTTT